One and the same sample provided the 20 T cell receptor beta chains below, sequenced in a study of blood T cells in healthy people across ages. Through a sample-barcoded 5' primer and a J-beta primer mix, a second PCR was run for roughly 6 to 12 cycles. TCRdb redid the calling of the 5' RACE reads with MiXCR, one entry per CDR3 protein. This repertoire shows about 720,000 distinct CDR3 sequences, roughly 25% found once; its top ten account for 3% to 4.5%. These data were also reused for a study on T cells of mothers and their children.

The sample taken for sequencing was blood. All receptors come from a boy aged 5-17 years in good health.

The chain recombines TRBV4-3 with TRBJ2-5; D possibly uses TRBD1 or TRBD2 (5 bases each). The length of the CDR3 is 13 residues. The V gene lost 0 bases and the J gene lost 12 bases, with 14 bases spanning the gap. From germline, CDR1 is LGHNA and CDR2 YSLEER. The CDR3 region is CASSQERQGVEYF. DNA for the CDR3: TGCGCCAGCAGCCAAGAAAGGCAGGGAGTAGAGTACTTC.

This chain connects TRBV29-1 to TRBJ1-1; 7 bases are a match to TRBD1. The germline V gene encodes CDR1 SQVTM and CDR2 ANQGSEA. This CDR3 is 12 amino acids long. The V segment lost 7 bases and the J segment 5 bases; nucleotides outside the gene matches: 7. DNA of the CDR3: TGCAGCGCCCTACAGGGGTTTACTGAAGCTTTCTTT. This gives the protein CSALQGFTEAFF.

A few counts support this clonotype. V usage is TRBV7-9 and J usage is TRBJ1-1; D remains ambiguous. The length of the CDR3 is 13 residues. V was pared by 4 bases and J by 1 base, with 7 bases between. The germline CDR1 and CDR2 sequences are SEHNR and FQNEAQ (reference sequence). The CDR3 DNA reads TGTGCCAGCAGCTCTACATCGAACACTGAAGCTTTCTTT. It translates to CASSSTSNTEAFF.

The rearrangement joins TRBV25-1 to TRBJ1-2, with TRBD1 matching 12 bases. V shed 0 bases, J shed 8 bases, and the junction held 13 bases outside the gene matches. This CDR3 spans 18 amino acids. CDR1 is MGHDK, CDR2 SYGVNS, per germline. The CDR3 DNA is TGTGCCAGCAGTGAATATGGGATAAGGGGACAGGGGGCGTTCGGCTACACCTTC. It specifies CASSEYGIRGQGAFGYTF.

Only a few counts were recorded for this clonotype. The genes are TRBV28 and TRBJ1-1, with 7 bases that match TRBD1. The CDR3 totals 14 residues. V gave up 5 bases and J gave up 1 base; unmatched junction bases: 4. CDR1 and CDR2 from the germline V gene are MDHEN and SYDVKM. CDR3 sequence reads: CASSPRDRNTEAFF. The DNA for the CDR3 is TGTGCCAGCAGTCCACGGGACAGGAACACTGAAGCTTTCTTT.

The chain is built from TRBV5-6 and TRBJ2-5; D might be TRBD1 (6 bases). With 5 bases removed from V and 4 bases from J, the gap between germline ends came to 12 bases. Germline V gene data show CDR1 as SGHDT and CDR2 as YYEEEE. CDR3 length: 13 residues. The CDR3 region is CASRYGGGETQYF. Here the CDR3 DNA reads TGTGCCAGCAGGTATGGGGGCGGAGAGACCCAGTACTTC. Full variable domain (missing parts from reference TRBV5-6 and TRBJ2-5): DAGVTQSPTHLIKTRGQQVTLRCSPKSGHDTVSWYQQALGQGPQFIFQYYEEEERQRGNFPDRFSGHQFPNYSSELNVNALLLGDSALYLCASRYGGGETQYFGPGTRLLVL.

This clonotype occurred a few times. This chain joins TRBV28 and TRBJ2-7; TRBD2 matches 11 bases. The CDR3 runs 14 residues. The V gene end was trimmed by 7 bases and the J gene end by 3 bases; junction bases not matched to a gene: 5. The germline CDR1 and CDR2 sequences are MDHEN and SYDVKM. DNA of the CDR3: TGTGCCAGCACCACTAGCGGGGGTAGCTACGAGCAGTACTTC. Translated: CASTTSGGSYEQYF.

This clonotype appeared a few times. The chain uses TRBV12-3 or TRBV12-4 and TRBJ2-7; D may be TRBD2 (5 bases). V lost 6 bases and J lost 2, with 20 bases in between. The CDR3 runs to 16 residues. The CDR3 coding sequence is TGTGCCAGCAGGCGCAGCGGATTAAGAGGGACCTACGAGCAGTACTTC. Its protein is CASRRSGLRGTYEQYF.

The CDR3 region is CASSPRVAGGPYNEQFF. CDR3 DNA sequence: TGTGCCAGCAGCCCGCGGGTAGCGGGGGGGCCCTACAATGAGCAGTTCTTC. The rearrangement links TRBV3-1 to TRBJ2-1; TRBD2 matches at 11 bases. J was trimmed by 2 bases and V by 4 bases; bases with no gene match: 7. Looked up from germline, CDR1 is LGHDT and CDR2 is YNNKEL (reference sequence). The CDR3 has 17 residues.

The chain employs TRBV5-1 and TRBJ2-2; TRBD1 is a possible D gene (6 bases). V lost 6 bases and J lost 2, with 11 bases in between. Germline V gives CDR1 SGHRS, CDR2 YFSETQ. The CDR3 is made up of 14 amino acids. CDR3 nucleotide sequence: TGCGCCAGCAATGAACAGGGAAACACCGGGGAGCTGTTTTTT. It codes for CASNEQGNTGELFF.

The V call is TRBV4-3, the J call TRBJ1-4; D not certain. The CDR3 has 14 amino acids. Germline CDR1 and CDR2: LGHNA and YSLEER. Deletions cut 4 bases from V and 7 bases from J, with 13 bases between. This chain's CDR3 is CASSLRGSGEKLFF. CDR3 in DNA: TGCGCCAGCAGCCTCCGGGGTTCGGGTGAAAAACTGTTTTTT.

This clonotype was seen repeatedly, ten times or more. The chain joins TRBV12-3 or TRBV12-4 to TRBJ1-2; 8 nucleotides line up with TRBD1. V was pared by 6 bases and J by 8 bases, with 11 bases of the junction left unmatched. The CDR3 has 14 amino acids. CDR3 sequence (DNA): TGTGCCAGCAGGCCCGGACAGGGTGATAAGGGCTACACCTTC. Encoded protein: CASRPGQGDKGYTF.

The chain uses TRBV21-1 and TRBJ2-6. TRBV21-1 is an annotated pseudogene. CDR3 length: 15 amino acids. This CDR3 is CASRRHYSGANVLTF. The CDR3 DNA reads as TGTGCCAGCAGGCGACATTATTCTGGGGCCAACGTCCTGACTTTC.

The V call is TRBV18, the J call TRBJ1-5; D call uncertain. The V end lost 2 bases, the J end lost 1 base, and 12 bases lay between the germline ends. CDR1 is KGHSH and CDR2 is LQKENI in the germline V gene. CDR3 length: 16 amino acids. CDR3 DNA: TGTGCCAGCTCACCAACGGCCGGGCCGAGCAATCAGCCCCAGCATTTT. Its translation: CASSPTAGPSNQPQHF.

The J gene is TRBJ1-2, the V gene TRBV20-1, with a weak D call TRBD1 (5 bases). Deletions cut 0 bases from V and 4 bases from J, with 15 bases between. CDR3 length: 15 residues. CDR1 is DFQATT, CDR2 SNEGSKA, per germline (reference sequence). The chain's CDR3 is CSARDRPGSVYGYTF. CDR3 DNA sequence: TGCAGTGCTAGAGATCGGCCAGGGTCCGTCTATGGCTACACCTTC.

The V call is TRBV29-1, the J call TRBJ2-2; D possibly corresponds to TRBD1 (6 bases). Germline values: CDR1 SQVTM, CDR2 ANQGSEA. This CDR3 contains 13 residues. Trimming took 4 bases from V and 8 from J, leaving 14 bases between them. CDR3 sequence reads: CSVGPTGAGELFF. DNA of the CDR3: TGCAGCGTTGGCCCGACAGGTGCGGGGGAGCTGTTTTTT.

V gene TRBV11-1 combines with J gene TRBJ2-1; D might be TRBD2 (5 bases). With 7 bases removed from V and 0 bases from J, the gap between germline ends came to 10 bases. Germline CDR1 reads SGHAT; CDR2 reads FQDESV (reference sequence). The CDR3 length is 14 residues. CDR3 coding DNA: TGTGCCAGCACCGAGGAGGACTCCTACAATGAGCAGTTCTTC. This gives the protein CASTEEDSYNEQFF. The whole variable domain, filled in from reference TRBV11-1 and TRBJ2-1, reads EAEVAQSPRYKITEKSQAVAFWCDPISGHATLYWYRQILGQGPELLVQFQDESVVDDSQLPKDRFSAERLKGVDSTLKIQPAELGDSAMYLCASTEEDSYNEQFFGPGTRLTVL.

This chain connects TRBV5-6 to TRBJ2-6; TRBD2 aligns across 8 bases. The CDR3 contains 18 residues. Germline assignment: CDR1 SGHDT and CDR2 YYEEEE. J lost 0 bases, V lost 0 bases, and 5 bases had no gene match. CDR3 protein: CASSLVISGNSGANVLTF. Here the CDR3 DNA reads TGTGCCAGCAGCTTGGTTATTAGCGGGAACTCTGGGGCCAACGTCCTGACTTTC.

The chain recombines TRBV29-1 with TRBJ2-2, with D maybe TRBD1 (5 bases). The CDR3 has 13 amino acids. Looked up from germline, CDR1 is SQVTM and CDR2 is ANQGSEA. The ends were cut back, 5 bases at V and 3 bases at J, with 10 bases in the middle. CDR3 DNA: TGCAGCGTTTTGGGCAGGGACACCGGGGAGCTGTTTTTT. Protein: CSVLGRDTGELFF.

CDR3 amino acids: CASSLETNTDTQYF. CDR3 DNA: TGTGCCAGCAGCTTGGAGACTAACACAGATACGCAGTATTTT. This sequence joins TRBV5-5 and TRBJ2-3; possibly TRBD2 for D (5 bases). Trimming removed 0 bases from V and 2 bases from J, with 7 bases in between. The CDR3 is 14 residues long. Germline CDR1 is SGHKS and CDR2 is YYEKEE (reference sequence).